This TCR beta chain originates from a study of blood T cell repertoires in COVID-19. Clones were read by immunoSEQ multiplex PCR, and TCRdb kept only the in-frame ones, dropping some. The table includes 65,000 to 90,000 clones, nearly 90% detected once. V lost 3 bases to trimming and J lost 4 bases, with 15 bases between them. CDR3 length: 16 amino acids. Per germline, CDR1 MGHDK and CDR2 SYGVNS. Sequencing was performed on peripheral blood. This chain links TRBV25-1 with TRBJ1-4; no definite D call. The sequence was collected from a man older than 75 with acute or convalescent COVID-19. As DNA, the CDR3 is TGTGCCAGCAGTGACTCGTCGAGGGCGCTTAATGAAAAACTGTTTTTT. It yields the protein CASSDSSRALNEKLFF.